This entry lists 25 T cell receptor beta chains sequenced from one sample in a study of blood T cell repertoires in COVID-19. Clones were sequenced by immunoSEQ multiplex PCR, and TCRdb holds only the in-frame ones, with some missing. This sample has about 130,000 clones; about 83% occur once, and the top ten carry approximately 8.7%. Sequenced: peripheral blood. The source is a man between 40 and 49 years old with active or convalescent COVID-19.

The rearrangement uses TRBV6-5 and TRBJ2-2, with a weak D call TRBD1 (6 bases). CDR1 and CDR2 (germline): MNHEY, SVGAGI. The V end lost 6 bases, the J end lost 1 base, and 12 bases lay between the germline ends. The CDR3 length is 15 residues. The CDR3 DNA sequence: TGTGCCAGCAGGTCCAGGGGAGTGAACACCGGGGAGCTGTTTTTT. It encodes CASRSRGVNTGELFF.

The genes are TRBV5-6 and TRBJ2-7; 15 nucleotides line up with TRBD2. Germline V gene data show CDR1 as SGHDT and CDR2 as YYEEEE. This CDR3 spans 16 amino acids. V lost 2 bases and J lost 5; bases outside the gene matches: 5. The CDR3 spells CASSFRTSGGADEQYF. CDR3 in DNA: TGTGCCAGCAGCTTTCGGACTAGCGGGGGGGCTGACGAGCAGTACTTC.

J is TRBJ2-5 and V is TRBV27; D call uncertain. V lost 8 bases and J lost 0, with 13 bases in between. In germline, CDR1 is MNHEY, CDR2 SMNVEV (reference sequence). The CDR3 has 14 residues. The CDR3 sequence: CASARSRYQETQYF. In nucleotides, the CDR3 is TGTGCCAGCGCGAGGTCAAGGTACCAAGAGACCCAGTACTTC.

This sequence joins TRBV2 and TRBJ1-2, with 7 bases fitting TRBD1. CDR1 is SNHLY, CDR2 FYNNEI, per germline. This CDR3 is built from 12 residues. DNA of the CDR3: TGTGCTATCCTGGGGACAGACTATGGCTACACCTTC. Its protein is CAILGTDYGYTF.

This sequence joins TRBV27 and TRBJ2-7; the match to TRBD2 covers 7 bases. V lost 3 bases and J lost 3; bases outside the gene matches: 8. The length of the CDR3 is 15 residues. Germline CDR1 is MNHEY and CDR2 is SMNVEV (reference sequence). The CDR3 loop reads CASSLATSLVYEQYF. The CDR3, as DNA: TGTGCCAGCAGTTTGGCGACTAGCCTCGTCTACGAGCAGTACTTC.

The chain recombines TRBV4-2 with TRBJ1-4, with 8 bases lining up with TRBD1. J lost 7 bases, V lost 8 bases, and 12 bases had no gene match. CDR1 and CDR2 (germline): LGHNA, YNFKEQ. The CDR3 has 15 residues. The CDR3 nucleotides read TGTGCCAGCGCCCCCCAACAGGGGGAGAGTGAAAAACTGTTTTTT. Translating it yields CASAPQQGESEKLFF.

This clone was seen only a few times. The V gene is TRBV7-2, the J gene TRBJ1-5; TRBD1 agrees at 7 bases. Germline CDR1 is SGHTA and CDR2 is FQGNSA. The CDR3 loop spans 15 amino acids. The V and J ends lost 1 base and 7 bases, in that order; junction bases with no gene match: 7. The CDR3 sequence is CASSLEQGRWQPQHF. The DNA for the CDR3 is TGTGCCAGCAGCTTAGAACAGGGGAGATGGCAGCCCCAGCATTTT.

The gene calls are TRBV7-3 and TRBJ2-1, with 10 bases that match TRBD1. After removal of 6 bases from V and 7 bases from J, the junction contained 9 bases not matched to a gene. There are 15 residues in the CDR3. CDR1 SGHTA and CDR2 FQGTGA come from the germline V gene. CDR3 sequence: CASSFGTGVRNEQFF. Written as DNA, the CDR3 is TGTGCCAGCAGTTTCGGGACAGGGGTTAGGAATGAGCAGTTCTTC.

This clone came up a few times. The chain joins TRBV5-6 to TRBJ2-7, with a weak D call TRBD2 (6 bases). Germline lookup yields CDR1 SGHDT and CDR2 YYEEEE. The V end was cut by 4 bases, the J end by 3 bases, with 17 bases between. This CDR3 is built from 15 residues. The CDR3 protein is CASSPAGLGGYEQYF. The CDR3 DNA reads as TGTGCCAGCAGCCCGGCGGGACTCGGAGGCTACGAGCAGTACTTC.

This chain connects TRBV7-9 to TRBJ2-7, with 9 bases fitting TRBD1. The germline CDR1 and CDR2 sequences are SEHNR and FQNEAQ (reference sequence). Trimming cost V 2 bases and J 7 bases; bases outside gene matches: 6. The CDR3 spans 14 residues. As DNA, the CDR3 is TGTGCCAGCAGCTTACAACAGGGGGCGGGTGAGCAGTACTTC. Translating gives CASSLQQGAGEQYF.

This clone turned up a few times. V usage is TRBV27 and J usage is TRBJ1-4; 8 positions agree with TRBD1. Trimming cost V 4 bases and J 4 bases; bases outside gene matches: 5. From germline, CDR1 is MNHEY and CDR2 SMNVEV (reference sequence). CDR3 size: 15 residues. This CDR3 reads CASSWSTGVNEKLFF. The CDR3 DNA follows: TGTGCCAGCAGTTGGTCGACAGGGGTTAATGAAAAACTGTTTTTT.

The chain links TRBV10-2 to TRBJ2-7; 9 positions agree with TRBD1. This CDR3 has 14 amino acids. Looked up from germline, CDR1 is WSHSY and CDR2 is SAAADI. V lost 8 bases, J lost 4 bases, and 9 bases stayed unmatched. CDR3 in amino acids: CASVEWTGDYEQYF. The CDR3 bases are TGCGCCAGCGTTGAATGGACAGGGGATTACGAGCAGTACTTC.

The V gene is TRBV4-2, the J gene TRBJ2-5; the match to TRBD2 covers 13 bases. In germline, CDR1 is LGHNA, CDR2 YNFKEQ. The J segment lost 4 bases and the V segment lost 3 bases, leaving 11 bases of the junction unmatched. This CDR3 is built from 18 residues. The CDR3 spells CASSQELAGGPSVETQYF. The CDR3 DNA is TGTGCCAGCAGCCAGGAACTAGCGGGGGGGCCGAGTGTAGAGACCCAGTACTTC.

The rearrangement joins TRBV20-1 to TRBJ2-4; possibly TRBD2 for D (5 bases). The CDR3 is 11 residues long. V lost 6 bases, J lost 7 bases, and 10 bases lay in between. Germline V CDR1 and CDR2: DFQATT, SNEGSKA (reference sequence). In DNA, the CDR3 is TGCAGTGCGGATGGACTGAACATTCAGTACTTC. It is translated as CSADGLNIQYF.

This clone was counted a few times. This chain links TRBV5-1 with TRBJ1-1, with D unresolved. V lost 0 bases to trimming and J lost 1 base, with 7 bases between them. CDR1 and CDR2 (germline): SGHRS, YFSETQ. The CDR3 length is 14 residues. DNA of the CDR3: TGCGCCAGCAGCTTGGACAGCGGGAACACTGAAGCTTTCTTT. Translating gives CASSLDSGNTEAFF.

CDR3: CASSLDRRGYTF. CDR3 DNA sequence: TGTGCCAGCAGCTTAGATCGGCGGGGCTACACCTTC. This chain uses TRBV7-2 with TRBJ1-2, with no clear D. The CDR3 consists of 12 residues. The ends were cut back, 1 base at V and 8 bases at J, with 8 bases in the middle. Germline V CDR1 and CDR2: SGHTA, FQGNSA. Drawing the rest from reference TRBV7-2 and TRBJ1-2, the complete variable domain is GAGVSQSPSNKVTEKGKDVELRCDPISGHTALYWYRQSLGQGLEFLIYFQGNSAPDKSGLPSDRFSAERTGGSVSTLTIQRTQQEDSAVYLCASSLDRRGYTFGSGTRLTVV.

The chain couples TRBV19 to TRBJ2-2; TRBD1 matches 8 bases. CDR1 is LNHDA and CDR2 is SQIVND in the germline V gene (reference sequence). The J segment lost 3 bases and the V segment lost 10 bases, leaving 7 bases of the junction unmatched. This CDR3 region has 14 residues. CDR3 sequence (DNA): TGTGCCACCTCAGGGGGCCGGTACACCGGGGAGCTGTTTTTT. Amino acids: CATSGGRYTGELFF.

The V call is TRBV5-1, the J call TRBJ1-4, with D possibly matching TRBD1 (5 bases). CDR1 SGHRS and CDR2 YFSETQ come from the germline V gene. The CDR3 has 17 residues. V lost 4 bases and J lost 3, with 19 bases in between. CDR3: CASSPEGTPLSNEKLFF. The CDR3 DNA reads TGCGCCAGCAGCCCGGAGGGGACTCCGCTCTCTAATGAAAAACTGTTTTTT.

The gene calls are TRBV12-2 and TRBJ1-1; TRBD1, the table's D call, lacks a check against the DNA. TRBV12-2 is classified as a pseudogene. The CDR3 spans 14 residues. In DNA, the CDR3 is TGTGCAAGTCGGAACAGGGGGCAGGACACTGAAGCTTTCTTT. Protein: CASRNRGQDTEAFF.

The genes are TRBV9 and TRBJ1-6, with TRBD1 as a possible D gene (6 bases). CDR1 and CDR2 from the germline V gene are SGDLS and YYNGEE. Trimming left V 4 bases short and J 8 bases short, with 16 bases between. This CDR3 region has 15 residues. CDR3 coding DNA: TGTGCCAGCAGCAATTACAGGGTGGGGGATTCACCCCTCCACTTT. It codes for CASSNYRVGDSPLHF.

This clone was found a few times. This specimen includes other DNA sequences encoding the same CDR3. The V call is TRBV6-5, the J call TRBJ1-1; unclear D gene. CDR1 MNHEY and CDR2 SVGAGI come from the germline V gene. This CDR3 has 14 amino acids. Trimming left V 4 bases short and J 0 bases short, with 9 bases between. The CDR3 nucleotides read TGTGCCAGCAGTTCACAGAGCATGAACACTGAAGCTTTCTTT. Amino acids: CASSSQSMNTEAFF.

CDR3 sequence: CASSPQGAGGYTF. Here the CDR3 DNA reads TGTGCCAGCAGCCCACAGGGGGCCGGTGGCTACACCTTC. This chain uses TRBV6-2 or TRBV6-3 with TRBJ1-2; 9 bases are a match to TRBD1. After removal of 6 bases from V and 7 bases from J, the junction contained 6 bases not matched to a gene. CDR3 length: 13 residues. The germline gives CDR1 MNHEY, CDR2 SVGEGT.

In DNA, the CDR3 is TGTGCCAGCAGTCCGGACACCCGGTGGACTGAAGCTTTCTTT. Its translation is CASSPDTRWTEAFF. The rearrangement uses TRBV6-5 and TRBJ1-1, with D tentatively TRBD1 (5 bases). The CDR3 has 14 residues. The germline V and J ends were trimmed by 5 bases and 5 bases, with 15 bases remaining between them. The germline V gene has CDR1 MNHEY and CDR2 SVGAGI.

The J gene is TRBJ1-4, the V gene TRBV21-1. TRBV21-1 is recorded as a pseudogene. CDR3 size: 10 residues. The CDR3 loop reads CASTGEKLFF. The CDR3 coding sequence is TGTGCCAGCACGGGGGAAAAACTGTTTTTT.

The DNA for the CDR3 is TGTGCCAGTAGTTGGCAGAAGAACACTGAAGCTTTCTTT. Translating gives CASSWQKNTEAFF. The V call is TRBV19, the J call TRBJ1-1; D gene uncertain. Germline CDR1 reads LNHDA; CDR2 reads SQIVND (reference sequence). V was cut by 5 bases and J by 1 base, with 8 bases left in between. The length of the CDR3 is 13 residues.